A single sample gave rise to the 29 T cell receptor beta chains below, sequenced in a study of blood T cell repertoires in COVID-19. Generated by immunoSEQ multiplex PCR, the TCRdb table keeps only in-frame clones and is missing some. The data contain more than 95,000 clones, nearly 85% of them singletons. The sequencing sample was made of peripheral blood. Receptor source: a human donor in a cohort sampled during active or convalescent COVID-19.

The CDR3 DNA reads TGTGCCAGCAGCGTTCGGGTGAATGGGTACAATGAGCAGTTCTTC. Amino acid sequence: CASSVRVNGYNEQFF. V and J are TRBV9 and TRBJ2-1; D remains ambiguous. This CDR3 is 15 amino acids long. The V gene's germline CDR1 is SGDLS and CDR2 YYNGEE. V shed 2 bases and J shed 4 bases, with 13 bases lying between them.

This clone was recorded only once. The chain combines TRBV11-3 with TRBJ2-5, with 9 bases lining up with TRBD2. Trimming cost V 3 bases and J 7 bases; bases outside gene matches: 3. Looked up from germline, CDR1 is SGHNT and CDR2 is YENEEA. This CDR3 contains 13 residues. The DNA for the CDR3 is TGTGCCAGCAGCTTCGGCGGGGGGGGGACCCAGTACTTC. It translates to CASSFGGGGTQYF.

The J gene is TRBJ2-1, the V gene TRBV4-2, with 11 bases matching TRBD2. CDR1 and CDR2 (germline): LGHNA, YNFKEQ. The CDR3 length is 16 residues. After removal of 0 bases from V and 8 bases from J, the junction contained 6 bases not matched to a gene. The chain's CDR3 is CASSQDGSSGGDEQFF. The CDR3 region has the DNA TGTGCCAGCAGCCAAGATGGGAGTAGCGGGGGGGATGAGCAGTTCTTC.

V is TRBV5-1 and J is TRBJ1-4, with 7 bases fitting TRBD1. This CDR3 has 17 amino acids. J lost 0 bases, V lost 4 bases, and 9 bases had no gene match. Germline-derived CDR1 and CDR2 are SGHRS and YFSETQ. CDR3 sequence reads: CASSRATGRTTNEKLFF. The DNA for the CDR3 is TGCGCCAGCAGCCGAGCGACAGGGAGAACAACTAATGAAAAACTGTTTTTT.

The V and J genes are TRBV7-3 and TRBJ2-5, with 15 bases fitting TRBD2. The CDR3 covers 17 residues. Trimming removed 2 bases from V and 4 bases from J; junction bases left unmatched: 5. CDR1 is SGHTA, CDR2 FQGTGA, per germline. The CDR3 here is CASSLGTSGGSSETQYF. CDR3 bases: TGTGCCAGCAGCTTAGGGACTAGCGGGGGGTCCTCAGAGACCCAGTACTTC.

The chain joins TRBV11-3 to TRBJ2-2; 7 bases are shared with TRBD1. The germline gives CDR1 SGHNT, CDR2 YENEEA. The length of the CDR3 is 15 residues. V lost 5 bases and J lost 5; bases outside the gene matches: 8. This CDR3 is CASSNRDSRTGELFF. CDR3 coding DNA: TGTGCCAGCAGCAACCGGGACAGTCGAACCGGGGAGCTGTTTTTT. The full variable domain, in which reference TRBV11-3 and TRBJ2-2 provide the parts outside the CDR3, is EAGVVQSPRYKIIEKKQPVAFWCNPISGHNTLYWYLQNLGQGPELLIRYENEEAVDDSQLPKDRFSAERLKGVDSTLKIQPAELGDSAVYLCASSNRDSRTGELFFGEGSRLTVL.

The chain uses TRBV12-3 or TRBV12-4 and TRBJ2-4, with D perhaps TRBD1 (6 bases). V dropped 8 bases and J dropped 1 base, with 6 bases sitting between them. The CDR3 length is 12 residues. CDR3 amino acids: CASGQAKNIQYF. DNA for the CDR3: TGTGCCAGCGGACAGGCCAAAAACATTCAGTACTTC.

This rearrangement joins TRBV7-2 to TRBJ2-1; 7 bases are a match to TRBD2. Germline V gives CDR1 SGHTA, CDR2 FQGNSA. The CDR3 is 15 amino acids. Trimming removed 1 base from V and 3 bases from J; junction bases left unmatched: 3. DNA of the CDR3: TGTGCCAGCAGCTTAGACACGGGGGGCTACAATGAGCAGTTCTTC. Its protein is CASSLDTGGYNEQFF.

The chain combines TRBV7-3 with TRBJ2-5, with 8 bases matching TRBD1. After removal of 1 base from V and 0 bases from J, the junction contained 10 bases not matched to a gene. The CDR3 totals 18 residues. Per the germline V gene, CDR1 is SGHTA and CDR2 is FQGTGA. CDR3 amino acids: CASSLIGSRQGYQETQYF. CDR3 DNA: TGTGCCAGCAGCTTAATAGGGTCGAGACAGGGGTACCAAGAGACCCAGTACTTC. Looking up the rest from reference TRBV7-3 and TRBJ2-5 gives the full variable domain: GAGVSQTPSNKVTEKGKYVELRCDPISGHTALYWYRQSLGQGPEFLIYFQGTGAADDSGLPNDRFFAVRPEGSVSTLKIQRTERGDSAVYLCASSLIGSRQGYQETQYFGPGTRLLVL.

This chain uses TRBV5-6 with TRBJ2-2; 10 nucleotides agree with TRBD1. The CDR3 is 17 residues long. V dropped 4 bases and J dropped 5; count of bases not matched to a gene: 11. Germline lookup yields CDR1 SGHDT and CDR2 YYEEEE. The CDR3 nucleotides are TGTGCCAGCAGCCCCCGACAGGGGGCAGCTAGGACCGGGGAGCTGTTTTTT. It codes for CASSPRQGAARTGELFF. Using reference TRBV5-6 and TRBJ2-2 for the parts outside the CDR3, the full variable domain is DAGVTQSPTHLIKTRGQQVTLRCSPKSGHDTVSWYQQALGQGPQFIFQYYEEEERQRGNFPDRFSGHQFPNYSSELNVNALLLGDSALYLCASSPRQGAARTGELFFGEGSRLTVL.

The V and J genes are TRBV28 and TRBJ1-2; D is undetermined. V shed 3 bases and J shed 5 bases, with 13 bases lying between them. CDR3 size: 14 residues. Looked up from germline, CDR1 is MDHEN and CDR2 is SYDVKM. CDR3 nucleotide sequence: TGTGCCAGCAGTTTGGCATCCCCCCGTTATGGCTACACCTTC. Translation gives CASSLASPRYGYTF.

The rearrangement links TRBV10-2 to TRBJ1-6, with D unresolved. Trimming shortened V by 3 bases and J by 7 bases, and 7 bases separated the two germline ends. The CDR3 loop spans 13 amino acids. Germline lookup yields CDR1 WSHSY and CDR2 SAAADI. This chain's CDR3 is CASSDRRNSPLHF. For the CDR3, the DNA is TGCGCCAGCAGTGACAGGAGGAATTCACCCCTCCACTTT.

The chain combines TRBV7-9 with TRBJ1-1, with D possibly matching TRBD1 (6 bases). The V gene lost 6 bases and the J gene lost 0 bases, with 14 bases spanning the gap. CDR1 and CDR2 from the germline V gene are SEHNR and FQNEAQ (reference sequence). The CDR3 is 15 amino acids. The CDR3: CASSLGTLLNTEAFF. The CDR3 DNA reads TGTGCCAGCAGTCTCGGGACACTCTTGAACACTGAAGCTTTCTTT.

This clone has only a few counts. The chain joins TRBV11-2 to TRBJ2-7, with TRBD2 matching over 13 bases. The CDR3 sequence is 15 residues long. Germline V gene lookup returns CDR1 SGHAT and CDR2 FQNNGV. V shed 5 bases, J shed 5 bases, and the junction held 6 bases outside the gene matches. CDR3 region: CASSLQGLAGNEQYF. CDR3 in DNA: TGTGCCAGCAGCCTTCAGGGACTAGCGGGAAACGAGCAGTACTTC.

The CDR3 loop is CASSIVGQGANQPQHF. In DNA, the CDR3 is TGTGCCAGTAGTATAGTGGGACAGGGGGCCAATCAGCCCCAGCATTTT. The rearrangement links TRBV19 to TRBJ1-5; 12 nucleotides align to TRBD1. Trimming removed 1 base from V and 3 bases from J; junction bases left unmatched: 1. Per germline, CDR1 LNHDA and CDR2 SQIVND (reference sequence). CDR3 length: 16 residues.

The rearrangement joins TRBV28 to TRBJ2-7; no clear D. The CDR3 has 15 amino acids. V shed 5 bases and J shed 0 bases, with 14 bases lying between them. The germline CDR1 and CDR2 sequences are MDHEN and SYDVKM. The CDR3 reads CASSLPRGSSYEQYF. CDR3 nucleotides: TGTGCCAGCAGTCTACCCCGCGGCAGCTCCTACGAGCAGTACTTC.

The V and J genes are TRBV21-1 and TRBJ1-4; TRBD1 is taken as the D call from the table, unchecked against the DNA. TRBV21-1 is a pseudogene. This CDR3 region has 17 residues. The CDR3 DNA is TGTGCCAGCAGCAGGGAGAGGGTAGGGGGAACTAATGAAAAACTGTTTTTT. This gives the protein CASSRERVGGTNEKLFF.

The chain carries TRBV28 and TRBJ2-7; D is perhaps TRBD1 (6 bases). CDR1 is MDHEN and CDR2 is SYDVKM in the germline V gene. CDR3 length: 16 residues. The V end was cut by 5 bases, the J end by 3 bases, with 20 bases between. The CDR3 sequence: CASSDTQGQGRYEQYF. In nucleotides, the CDR3 is TGTGCCAGCAGTGATACACAGGGTCAAGGGCGCTACGAGCAGTACTTC.

The rearrangement uses TRBV6-5 and TRBJ1-1; TRBD1 agrees at 7 bases. V lost 4 bases and J lost 9; bases outside the gene matches: 5. Germline lookup yields CDR1 MNHEY and CDR2 SVGAGI. This CDR3 comprises 12 residues. The CDR3 sequence is CASSLQGQKAFF. The CDR3, as DNA: TGTGCCAGCAGTTTACAGGGACAGAAAGCTTTCTTT.

This chain links TRBV4-3 with TRBJ2-5; 16 nucleotides line up with TRBD2. Germline-derived CDR1 and CDR2 are LGHNA and YSLEER. Trimming at V came to 3 bases and at J to 6 bases, leaving 1 base not matched to a gene. The CDR3 has 15 amino acids. This chain's CDR3 is CASSQGLAGGKTQYF. The CDR3 nucleotides are TGCGCCAGCAGCCAGGGACTAGCGGGGGGGAAGACCCAGTACTTC.

The chain uses TRBV9 and TRBJ2-7; 11 nucleotides align to TRBD2. This CDR3 is 16 amino acids long. V gave up 1 base and J gave up 2 bases; unmatched junction bases: 5. Looked up from germline, CDR1 is SGDLS and CDR2 is YYNGEE. The chain's CDR3 is CASSVSGTSGTYEQYF. The CDR3 DNA follows: TGTGCCAGCAGCGTATCGGGGACTAGCGGAACCTACGAGCAGTACTTC.

This clone turned up a few times. This rearrangement joins TRBV1 to TRBJ2-7; the listed D gene, TRBD2, was not tested against the DNA. TRBV1 is tagged as a pseudogene. This CDR3 has 11 amino acids. The CDR3 coding sequence is TGCACCAGCAGCCCTTCCTACGAGCAGTACTTC. This gives the protein CTSSPSYEQYF.

This sequence joins TRBV28 and TRBJ2-7, with 7 bases matching TRBD1. This CDR3 contains 16 residues. The ends lost 2 bases at V and 4 bases at J; junction bases unmatched: 11. Looked up from germline, CDR1 is MDHEN and CDR2 is SYDVKM. CDR3 DNA: TGTGCCAGCAGTTTACCCCGGACAGGCTGGGGGTACGAGCAGTACTTC. As protein: CASSLPRTGWGYEQYF.

The rearrangement links TRBV12-3 or TRBV12-4 to TRBJ1-5, with D unclear. The CDR3 extends over 13 amino acids. Trimming pared 3 bases from V and 6 bases from J, leaving 9 bases between. The CDR3 nucleotides read TGTGCCAGCAGTTTGAGGGTAGGTCAGCCCCAGCATTTT. Translating it yields CASSLRVGQPQHF.

V usage is TRBV6-5 and J usage is TRBJ1-4, with TRBD1 identical over 10 bases. J lost 7 bases, V lost 6 bases, and 2 bases had no gene match. The CDR3 runs to 13 residues. Germline CDR1 reads MNHEY; CDR2 reads SVGAGI. The CDR3 bases are TGTGCCAGCAGACGACAGGGGGCTGAAAAACTGTTTTTT. It specifies CASRRQGAEKLFF.

A single count supports this clone. V is TRBV6-5 and J is TRBJ2-1, with TRBD2 matching over 9 bases. The CDR3 loop spans 16 amino acids. Germline V gene data show CDR1 as MNHEY and CDR2 as SVGAGI. V lost 0 bases, J lost 7 bases, and 7 bases stayed unmatched. In DNA, the CDR3 is TGTGCCAGCAGTTACTCTGGTAGCGGGGGAGAAAATGAGCAGTTCTTC. It specifies CASSYSGSGGENEQFF.

This chain joins TRBV2 and TRBJ2-7, with D possibly being TRBD2 (5 bases). The CDR3 runs to 15 residues. Trimming took off 8 bases at V and 6 bases at J, with 23 bases between the two ends. The V gene's germline CDR1 is SNHLY and CDR2 FYNNEI. CDR3 DNA: TGTGCCAGCCTCCCGGAGGCCGGGATCCGGCTCGAGCAGTACTTC. Translating it yields CASLPEAGIRLEQYF.

The rearrangement links TRBV28 to TRBJ1-6, with D possibly TRBD1 on 6 matching bases. The CDR3 length is 14 residues. Trimming removed 10 bases at V and 4 bases at J, with 14 bases between. CDR1 and CDR2 (germline): MDHEN, SYDVKM. The CDR3, as DNA: TGTGCCATCAACTCACAGGGATATAATTCACCCCTCCACTTT. It codes for CAINSQGYNSPLHF. The complete variable domain, with remaining parts taken from reference TRBV28 and TRBJ1-6, reads DVKVTQSSRYLVKRTGEKVFLECVQDMDHENMFWYRQDPGLGLRLIYFSYDVKMKEKGDIPEGYSVSREKKERFSLILESASTNQTSMYLCAINSQGYNSPLHFGNGTRLTVT.

V and J are TRBV27 and TRBJ1-2; a weak D match, TRBD1 (6 bases). The CDR3 is 15 residues long. V gave up 5 bases and J gave up 3 bases, with 16 bases separating them. Germline CDR1 and CDR2: MNHEY and SMNVEV (reference sequence). The CDR3 reads CASSAWKQGDYGYTF. The CDR3 bases are TGTGCCAGCAGTGCCTGGAAACAGGGAGACTATGGCTACACCTTC.